This is a list of T cell receptor beta chains from one sample in a study of monozygotic twins with inflammatory bowel disease. One entry per CDR3 protein, without DNA, is what TCRdb gives after re-calling the 5' RACE reads. The table for this sample gives 150,000 to 200,000 distinct CDR3 sequences. Sequenced material: blood. The receptor set was obtained from a human donor with ulcerative colitis or Crohn's disease, or a healthy co-twin of an affected twin (not recorded which). Both conserved end residues are part of each CDR3.

CDR3 protein: CSVGSQTSTDTQYF; J gene: TRBJ2-3; CDR3 length: 14; V gene: TRBV29-1
CDR3 protein: CASSPTSGDYNEQFF; J gene: TRBJ2-1; CDR3 length: 15; V gene: TRBV3-1
CDR3 protein: CASSYEGGDTQYF; J gene: TRBJ2-3; CDR3 length: 13; V gene: TRBV6-5
CDR3 protein: CASSLRTGAKNIQYF; J gene: TRBJ2-4; CDR3 length: 15; V gene: TRBV27
CDR3 protein: CAISESVLRGRTGELFF; J gene: TRBJ2-2; CDR3 length: 17; V gene: TRBV10-3
CDR3 protein: CASSLGPWNTIYF; J gene: TRBJ1-3; CDR3 length: 13; V gene: TRBV6-5
CDR3 protein: CASSIRQGVYNEQFF; J gene: TRBJ2-1; CDR3 length: 15; V gene: TRBV19
CDR3 protein: CAFLQGQAPYEQYF; J gene: TRBJ2-7; CDR3 length: 14; V gene: TRBV30
CDR3 protein: CASSEPGLAGVVEQFF; J gene: TRBJ2-1; CDR3 length: 16; V gene: TRBV2
CDR3 protein: CASRGRQRGQDTEAFF; J gene: TRBJ1-1; CDR3 length: 16; V gene: TRBV6-2/TRBV6-3
CDR3 protein: CASSPGASGGGTYNEQFF; J gene: TRBJ2-1; CDR3 length: 18; V gene: TRBV5-1
CDR3 protein: CATSDGTWPKETQYF; J gene: TRBJ2-5; CDR3 length: 15; V gene: TRBV24-1
CDR3 protein: CASSLTSGGEDTQYF; J gene: TRBJ2-3; CDR3 length: 15; V gene: TRBV18
CDR3 protein: CASSFRRADTQYF; J gene: TRBJ2-3; CDR3 length: 13; V gene: TRBV12-3/TRBV12-4
CDR3 protein: CASSPGGAGGVLETQYF; J gene: TRBJ2-5; CDR3 length: 17; V gene: TRBV5-4
CDR3 protein: CASSPTGTVVNTEAFF; J gene: TRBJ1-1; CDR3 length: 16; V gene: TRBV12-3/TRBV12-4
CDR3 protein: CASSLELVQPQHF; J gene: TRBJ1-5; CDR3 length: 13; V gene: TRBV7-8
CDR3 protein: CASSTTGPNYGYTF; J gene: TRBJ1-2; CDR3 length: 14; V gene: TRBV5-1
CDR3 protein: CSVEGGRNEQFF; J gene: TRBJ2-1; CDR3 length: 12; V gene: TRBV29-1
CDR3 protein: CASSRGQGEETQYF; J gene: TRBJ2-5; CDR3 length: 14; V gene: TRBV5-1
CDR3 protein: CASSRGQGVNNVLTF; J gene: TRBJ2-6; CDR3 length: 15; V gene: TRBV5-5
CDR3 protein: CASSLPNVGTDPGYTF; J gene: TRBJ1-2; CDR3 length: 16; V gene: TRBV28
CDR3 protein: CSATGGEGEKLFF; J gene: TRBJ1-4; CDR3 length: 13; V gene: TRBV20-1
CDR3 protein: CASSLQRVNQPQHF; J gene: TRBJ1-5; CDR3 length: 14; V gene: TRBV11-2
CDR3 protein: CSAETGDYEQYF; J gene: TRBJ2-7; CDR3 length: 12; V gene: TRBV29-1
CDR3 protein: CASSYSFGGTDTQYF; J gene: TRBJ2-3; CDR3 length: 15; V gene: TRBV6-5
CDR3 protein: CAWSVQKGNGYTF; J gene: TRBJ1-2; CDR3 length: 13; V gene: TRBV30
CDR3 protein: CSARPGTAYEAFF; J gene: TRBJ1-1; CDR3 length: 13; V gene: TRBV20-1
CDR3 protein: CATSRDEGGKQYF; J gene: TRBJ2-3; CDR3 length: 13; V gene: TRBV15
CDR3 protein: CASSSRTGGGYEQYF; J gene: TRBJ2-7; CDR3 length: 15; V gene: TRBV12-3/TRBV12-4
CDR3 protein: CASSLDWSSYNEQFF; J gene: TRBJ2-1; CDR3 length: 15; V gene: TRBV27
CDR3 protein: CASSLGTLVREQYF; J gene: TRBJ2-7; CDR3 length: 14; V gene: TRBV7-2
CDR3 protein: CASSKVLAESSYNEQFF; J gene: TRBJ2-1; CDR3 length: 17; V gene: TRBV21-1
CDR3 protein: CSAPGLAGSDEQFF; J gene: TRBJ2-1; CDR3 length: 14; V gene: TRBV20-1
CDR3 protein: CASSGGAGPYNEQFF; J gene: TRBJ2-1; CDR3 length: 15; V gene: TRBV6-2/TRBV6-3
CDR3 protein: CSLRRGSENEQFF; J gene: TRBJ2-1; CDR3 length: 13; V gene: TRBV20-1
CDR3 protein: CSARLPTGGANQPQHF; J gene: TRBJ1-5; CDR3 length: 16; V gene: TRBV20-1
CDR3 protein: CASSLAGGEQYF; J gene: TRBJ2-7; CDR3 length: 12; V gene: TRBV7-2
CDR3 protein: CASSLEITFGTDTQYF; J gene: TRBJ2-3; CDR3 length: 16; V gene: TRBV5-1
CDR3 protein: CASSYGRENYGYTF; J gene: TRBJ1-2; CDR3 length: 14; V gene: TRBV6-2/TRBV6-3